This record looks at one T cell receptor (beta chain) sequence and its context. This specimen belongs to a study of blood T cell repertoires in COVID-19. Study overall: Whether acute or convalescent, the COVID-19 samples came from the United States, Italy and Spain. From T cells, B-cell-depleted T cells, or PBMCs came the material, which was cDNA or gDNA.

Participants, roughly 18 to 90 years old, spanned approximately 25 US areas. In the source study's methods: The authors estimated nucleated cell counts from reference gene primer amplification. Some clones are missing from TCRdb's copy, which holds only in-frame ones; the method was immunoSEQ multiplex PCR. The D gene and trimming were derived from the DNA, and the V and J assignments and clone size from that table. The sample includes 300,000 to 400,000 clones, roughly 90% of them seen just once. CDR1 SEHNR and CDR2 FQNEAQ come from the germline V gene (reference sequence). V was trimmed by 4 bases and J by 4 bases, leaving 7 bases between them. The CDR3 runs 12 residues.

This receptor was obtained from a woman aged 30 to 39 with acute COVID-19. The chain couples TRBV7-9 to TRBJ1-2; the D is unclear. Sequenced material: PBMCs or T cells enriched from blood (not recorded which). The chain's CDR3 is CASSSGGYGYTF. CDR3 nucleotide sequence: TGTGCCAGCAGCTCAGGTGGCTATGGCTACACCTTC.